These 28 T cell receptor beta chains share one sample of origin, sequenced in a study of neurological immune-mediated disorders. TCRdb fed the 5' RACE reads into MiXCR, producing one record per CDR3 protein. The sample has about 45,000 distinct CDR3 sequences; less than 15% are singletons. Time point of the sample: longitudinal time-point 3. The sample taken for sequencing was PBMCs. These receptors all come from a man younger than 40 in good health.

This clonotype was recorded at least ten times. The chain employs TRBV2 and TRBJ2-7, with 7 bases fitting TRBD1. The CDR3 runs 14 residues. Germline V lookup: CDR1 SNHLY, CDR2 FYNNEI. V dropped 7 bases and J dropped 5; count of bases not matched to a gene: 11. The CDR3 spells CASNLGDSTHEQYF. The DNA of the CDR3 is TGTGCCAGCAACCTAGGGGACAGCACCCACGAGCAGTACTTC.

In its sample, this clonotype was seen many times. V is TRBV15 and J is TRBJ1-5; D uncertain. Trimming shortened V by 5 bases and J by 1 base, and 12 bases separated the two germline ends. The CDR3 runs to 15 residues. From germline, CDR1 is LNHNV and CDR2 YYDKDF (reference sequence). The CDR3 region has the DNA TGTGCCACCAGCCTAGCCCCGGGCAGCAATCAGCCCCAGCATTTT. As protein: CATSLAPGSNQPQHF. The full variable domain, its missing parts supplied by reference TRBV15 and TRBJ1-5, is DAMVIQNPRYQVTQFGKPVTLSCSQTLNHNVMYWYQQKSSQAPKLLFHYYDKDFNNEADTPDNFQSRRPNTSFCFLDIRSPGLGDTAMYLCATSLAPGSNQPQHFGDGTRLSIL.

The rearrangement links TRBV28 to TRBJ1-2; 7 bases fit TRBD1. Looked up from germline, CDR1 is MDHEN and CDR2 is SYDVKM. The CDR3 sequence is 12 residues long. J was trimmed by 8 bases and V by 4 bases; bases with no gene match: 4. CDR3 sequence: CASSYRGGGYTF. CDR3 DNA sequence: TGTGCCAGCAGTTACAGGGGCGGAGGCTACACCTTC.

The V call is TRBV27, the J call TRBJ1-1, with D tentatively TRBD1 (5 bases). This CDR3 region has 16 residues. Germline V CDR1 and CDR2: MNHEY, SMNVEV (reference sequence). Trimming cost V 4 bases and J 2 bases, with 17 bases left between them. CDR3 bases: TGTGCCAGCAGTTCCTCGGACGGGGGATGTAACACTGAAGCTTTCTTT. This gives the protein CASSSSDGGCNTEAFF.

In its sample, this clonotype was seen many times. The chain couples TRBV28 to TRBJ2-1; 13 nucleotides line up with TRBD2. Germline loops: CDR1 MDHEN, CDR2 SYDVKM. CDR3 length: 17 amino acids. V lost 6 bases to trimming and J lost 12 bases; unmatched junction nucleotides: 17. Here the CDR3 reads CASSPQGPQLAGGLQFF. CDR3 in DNA: TGTGCCAGCAGCCCCCAAGGGCCCCAACTAGCGGGAGGGCTGCAGTTCTTC.

This clonotype was seen a handful of times. The chain joins TRBV5-1 to TRBJ2-1; 10 bases map to TRBD2. This CDR3 has 16 residues. Unmatched junction bases numbered 6, after V lost 4 bases and J lost 2 bases. Per germline, CDR1 SGHRS and CDR2 YFSETQ. In DNA form, the CDR3 reads TGCGCCAGCAGCCATCAGCTAGCGGGAGCCTACAATGAGCAGTTCTTC. This gives the protein CASSHQLAGAYNEQFF. The variable domain in full, with the rest retrieved from reference TRBV5-1 and TRBJ2-1, is KAGVTQTPRYLIKTRGQQVTLSCSPISGHRSVSWYQQTPGQGLQFLFEYFSETQRNKGNFPGRFSGRQFSNSRSEMNVSTLELGDSALYLCASSHQLAGAYNEQFFGPGTRLTVL.

This clonotype was detected ten times or more. The chain employs TRBV6-1 and TRBJ2-5; no definite D call. The length of the CDR3 is 15 residues. Trimming cost V 3 bases and J 2 bases, with 13 bases left between them. The germline CDR1 and CDR2 sequences are MNHNS and SASEGT. The CDR3 DNA follows: TGTGCCAGCAGTGACCCCCCAACCATGCAAGAGACCCAGTACTTC. This translates into CASSDPPTMQETQYF.

This clonotype was picked up many times. The chain carries TRBV28 and TRBJ1-4, with unresolved D. Germline V gene lookup returns CDR1 MDHEN and CDR2 SYDVKM. The length of the CDR3 is 12 residues. V lost 6 bases, J lost 7 bases, and 9 bases lay in between. CDR3 amino acids: CASSGVGEKLFF. As DNA, the CDR3 is TGTGCCAGCAGCGGAGTTGGTGAAAAACTGTTTTTT.

This clonotype was seen at least ten times. The J gene is TRBJ2-1, the V gene TRBV2; maybe TRBD2 (5 bases). Germline V lookup: CDR1 SNHLY, CDR2 FYNNEI. The V gene lost 6 bases and the J gene lost 9 bases, with 18 bases spanning the gap. The CDR3 loop spans 14 amino acids. Here the CDR3 reads CASSASQRTTEQFF. CDR3 DNA: TGTGCCAGCAGCGCTAGCCAACGGACCACTGAGCAGTTCTTC. Together with reference TRBV2 and TRBJ2-1, the CDR3 gives the full variable domain: EPEVTQTPSHQVTQMGQEVILRCVPISNHLYFYWYRQILGQKVEFLVSFYNNEISEKSEIFDDQFSVERPDGSNFTLKIRSTKLEDSAMYFCASSASQRTTEQFFGPGTRLTVL.

This clonotype was seen ten or more times. V gene TRBV5-1 combines with J gene TRBJ2-5, with no clear D. The CDR3 has 14 amino acids. The germline V and J ends were trimmed by 0 bases and 5 bases, with 11 bases remaining between them. Germline V CDR1 and CDR2: SGHRS, YFSETQ. The CDR3 reads CASSLGSGVETQYF. DNA for the CDR3: TGCGCCAGCAGCTTGGGATCAGGCGTGGAGACCCAGTACTTC.

This clonotype was recorded at least ten times. The chain is built from TRBV28 and TRBJ2-7, with 9 bases identical to TRBD1. This CDR3 comprises 15 residues. Per germline, CDR1 MDHEN and CDR2 SYDVKM. The V segment lost 2 bases and the J segment 3 bases; nucleotides outside the gene matches: 5. CDR3 residues: CASSLPGQGLYEQYF. Here the CDR3 DNA reads TGTGCCAGCAGTTTACCGGGACAGGGCCTCTACGAGCAGTACTTC.

The chain couples TRBV5-1 to TRBJ2-2; D is undetermined. The germline V gene has CDR1 SGHRS and CDR2 YFSETQ. V lost 6 bases, J lost 8 bases, and 5 bases lay in between. The CDR3 consists of 10 residues. The CDR3 is CASIIGELFF. The CDR3 DNA reads TGCGCCAGCATTATAGGGGAGCTGTTTTTT. The full variable domain, in which reference TRBV5-1 and TRBJ2-2 provide the parts outside the CDR3, is KAGVTQTPRYLIKTRGQQVTLSCSPISGHRSVSWYQQTPGQGLQFLFEYFSETQRNKGNFPGRFSGRQFSNSRSEMNVSTLELGDSALYLCASIIGELFFGEGSRLTVL.

This clonotype was seen many times. This sequence joins TRBV5-6 and TRBJ2-5; no firm D call. This CDR3 has 12 amino acids. The V end was cut by 2 bases, the J end by 5 bases, with 7 bases between. Looked up from germline, CDR1 is SGHDT and CDR2 is YYEEEE. The CDR3: CASSFPMETQYF. The DNA of the CDR3 is TGTGCCAGCAGCTTCCCAATGGAGACCCAGTACTTC.

This clonotype was detected many times. V gene TRBV7-9 combines with J gene TRBJ1-3, with no clear D. Looked up from germline, CDR1 is SEHNR and CDR2 is FQNEAQ (reference sequence). The CDR3 is 13 amino acids. V was clipped by 5 bases and J by 2 bases, with 7 bases between them. The CDR3 DNA is TGTGCCAGCAGCAACTCGGCTGGAAACACCATATATTTT. It encodes CASSNSAGNTIYF.

This clonotype was seen repeatedly, ten times or more. V and J are TRBV5-1 and TRBJ2-7, with TRBD1 identical over 7 bases. The V and J ends lost 0 bases and 2 bases, in that order; junction bases with no gene match: 5. Germline-derived CDR1 and CDR2 are SGHRS and YFSETQ. The CDR3 runs 15 residues. This CDR3 is CASSLGGQVTYEQYF. In DNA form, the CDR3 reads TGCGCCAGCAGCTTGGGAGGACAGGTGACCTACGAGCAGTACTTC.

This clonotype was recorded at least ten times. V gene TRBV6-2 or TRBV6-3 combines with J gene TRBJ2-6; 7 positions agree with TRBD1. The CDR3 runs 18 residues. Germline-derived CDR1 and CDR2 are MNHEY and SVGEGT. Trimming removed 7 bases from V and 0 bases from J; junction bases left unmatched: 12. CDR3 amino acids: CASTTPPGQSSGANVLTF. The CDR3 nucleotides read TGTGCCAGCACCACACCACCGGGACAGTCCTCTGGGGCCAACGTCCTGACTTTC.

The genes are TRBV7-9 and TRBJ2-3; tentatively, D is TRBD1 (5 bases). The V gene's germline CDR1 is SEHNR and CDR2 FQNEAQ (reference sequence). The CDR3 extends over 13 amino acids. The ends were cut back, 5 bases at V and 4 bases at J, with 10 bases in the middle. For the CDR3, the DNA is TGTGCCAGCAGCCCCAAGACAGCAGATACGCAGTATTTT. Its protein is CASSPKTADTQYF.

In this sample, this clonotype turned up many times. The CDR3 reads CASTSRAEKLFF. The CDR3 bases are TGTGCCAGCACCAGCAGGGCTGAAAAACTGTTTTTT. This sequence joins TRBV25-1 and TRBJ1-4; possibly TRBD1 for D (5 bases). In germline, CDR1 is MGHDK, CDR2 SYGVNS. CDR3 size: 12 residues. Trimming removed 7 bases at V and 7 bases at J, with 10 bases between.

The CDR3 here is CASSQGGLTDTQYF. In nucleotides, the CDR3 is TGTGCCAGCAGCCAAGGAGGGCTAACAGATACGCAGTATTTT. V and J are TRBV3-1 and TRBJ2-3; perhaps TRBD2 as D (5 bases). The V gene lost 1 base and the J gene lost 3 bases, with 8 bases spanning the gap. CDR3 length: 14 amino acids. From germline, CDR1 is LGHDT and CDR2 YNNKEL (reference sequence).

This clonotype came up many times. The rearrangement joins TRBV7-2 to TRBJ2-7; TRBD2 matches 11 bases. From germline, CDR1 is SGHTA and CDR2 FQGNSA. The CDR3 loop spans 16 amino acids. With V trimmed by 5 bases and J by 10 bases, 16 bases remained unmatched. This CDR3 is CASSPGTSGGLKKQYF. Here the CDR3 DNA reads TGTGCCAGCAGCCCAGGAACTAGCGGGGGCCTCAAGAAACAGTACTTC.

This clonotype occurred many times. The chain joins TRBV20-1 to TRBJ2-7; TRBD2 matches at 13 bases. The CDR3 extends over 14 amino acids. Germline V gene sequence: CDR1 DFQATT, CDR2 SNEGSKA (reference sequence). The V gene end was trimmed by 6 bases and the J gene end by 3 bases; junction bases not matched to a gene: 5. CDR3 sequence (DNA): TGCAGTGCACGGGGACTAGCGGGAAGCTACGAGCAGTACTTC. Encoded protein: CSARGLAGSYEQYF.

Ten or more counts support this clonotype. The chain has TRBV12-3 or TRBV12-4 and TRBJ2-3, with 12 bases matching TRBD1. The CDR3 is 16 residues long. The V gene end was trimmed by 7 bases and the J gene end by 4 bases; junction bases not matched to a gene: 9. Written as DNA, the CDR3 is TGTGCCAGCACTTCTGGGACAGGGGGCGGGGCAGATACGCAGTATTTT. Its protein is CASTSGTGGGADTQYF.

This clonotype was observed many times. The V and J genes are TRBV28 and TRBJ2-7; D may be TRBD2 (6 bases). The germline gives CDR1 MDHEN, CDR2 SYDVKM. The CDR3 runs to 17 residues. The V end was cut by 6 bases, the J end by 0 bases, with 21 bases between. Here the CDR3 DNA reads TGTGCCAGCAGGCCGCCCCCCATTCTAGCGCACTCCTACGAGCAGTACTTC. This gives the protein CASRPPPILAHSYEQYF.

This clonotype was found many times. The V call is TRBV20-1, the J call TRBJ2-5; D not certain. The CDR3 spans 13 residues. Trimming took off 3 bases at V and 2 bases at J, with 10 bases between the two ends. CDR1 is DFQATT and CDR2 is SNEGSKA in the germline V gene (reference sequence). The CDR3 sequence: CSASHSLQETQYF. CDR3 in DNA: TGCAGTGCTAGTCACAGCTTACAAGAGACCCAGTACTTC.

This clonotype was recorded many times. This chain uses TRBV20-1 with TRBJ2-7; perhaps TRBD2 as D (5 bases). Germline CDR1 is DFQATT and CDR2 is SNEGSKA (reference sequence). The CDR3 is 16 amino acids. The germline V and J ends were trimmed by 2 bases and 3 bases, with 20 bases remaining between them. The CDR3 reads CSARLRGGGPYYEQYF. In DNA, the CDR3 is TGCAGTGCTAGACTTCGCGGCGGAGGCCCTTACTACGAGCAGTACTTC.

This clonotype came up a few times. The CDR3 sequence: CASSLTGTASYNEQFF. The CDR3 nucleotides read TGTGCCAGCAGCTTAACCGGGACCGCGTCCTACAATGAGCAGTTCTTC. The rearrangement uses TRBV7-3 and TRBJ2-1; D assignment may be TRBD1 or TRBD2 (5 bases each). The germline V and J ends were trimmed by 0 bases and 1 base, with 10 bases remaining between them. Germline V lookup: CDR1 SGHTA, CDR2 FQGTGA. This CDR3 is built from 16 residues.

This clonotype occurred many times. The V gene is TRBV7-2, the J gene TRBJ2-7; TRBD2 is a possible D gene (6 bases). This CDR3 is 15 amino acids long. Germline CDR1 SGHTA, CDR2 FQGNSA. The germline V and J ends were trimmed by 3 bases and 1 base, with 13 bases remaining between them. The CDR3 reads CASSFFLGLSYEQYF. In DNA form, the CDR3 reads TGTGCCAGCAGCTTCTTTCTAGGACTATCCTACGAGCAGTACTTC.

This clonotype occurred many times. For the CDR3, the DNA is TGTGCCACCTCTGCCAGGGTGGATCAAGAGACCCAGTACTTC. This encodes CATSARVDQETQYF. This chain links TRBV15 with TRBJ2-5; a weak D match, TRBD1 (5 bases). The germline V and J ends were trimmed by 8 bases and 2 bases, with 15 bases remaining between them. Germline CDR1 reads LNHNV; CDR2 reads YYDKDF (reference sequence). The CDR3 has 14 residues. Using reference TRBV15 and TRBJ2-5 for the parts outside the CDR3, the full variable domain is DAMVIQNPRYQVTQFGKPVTLSCSQTLNHNVMYWYQQKSSQAPKLLFHYYDKDFNNEADTPDNFQSRRPNTSFCFLDIRSPGLGDTAMYLCATSARVDQETQYFGPGTRLLVL.